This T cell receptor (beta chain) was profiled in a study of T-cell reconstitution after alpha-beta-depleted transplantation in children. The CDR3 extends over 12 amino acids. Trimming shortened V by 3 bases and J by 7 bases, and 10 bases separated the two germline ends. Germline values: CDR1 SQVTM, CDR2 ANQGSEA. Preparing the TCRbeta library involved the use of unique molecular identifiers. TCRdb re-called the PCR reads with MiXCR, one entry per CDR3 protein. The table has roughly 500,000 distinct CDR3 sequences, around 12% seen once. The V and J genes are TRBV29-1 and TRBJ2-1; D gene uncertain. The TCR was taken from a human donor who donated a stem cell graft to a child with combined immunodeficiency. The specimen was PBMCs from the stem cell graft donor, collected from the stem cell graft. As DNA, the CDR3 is TGCAGCGTTGAGGGCCATACAAATGAGCAGTTCTTC. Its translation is CSVEGHTNEQFF.